These 8 T cell receptor beta chains were sequenced from one sample in a study of CD8+ T cells in alopecia areata. RNA extraction and reverse transcription yielded cDNA as sequencing template. Some clones are missing from TCRdb's copy, which holds only in-frame ones; the method was immunoSEQ multiplex PCR. The sample holds 150,000 to 200,000 clones, 59% seen once. This sample comprised CD4+ T cells sorted from blood, obtained at week 0. The receptors were sampled from a human donor with alopecia areata.

V usage is TRBV7-8 and J usage is TRBJ2-1; maybe TRBD2 (6 bases). Trimming removed 1 base from V and 2 bases from J, with 9 bases in between. The germline V gene encodes CDR1 SGHVS and CDR2 FQNEAQ. CDR3 length: 15 amino acids. The CDR3 bases are TGTGCCAGCAGCTTAGACGGGGGAACCTACAATGAGCAGTTCTTC. This translates into CASSLDGGTYNEQFF.

The V call is TRBV5-6, the J call TRBJ2-7; TRBD1 aligns across 9 bases. The V gene's germline CDR1 is SGHDT and CDR2 YYEEEE. V dropped 4 bases and J dropped 5; count of bases not matched to a gene: 10. The CDR3 sequence is 15 residues long. DNA for the CDR3: TGTGCCAGCAGCACCTGGACAGGGGAAGTCCACGAGCAGTACTTC. Translated: CASSTWTGEVHEQYF.

The CDR3 sequence: CSVVEEQGWVFPANYGYTF. The CDR3 region has the DNA TGCAGCGTTGTGGAGGAGCAGGGATGGGTTTTTCCAGCTAACTATGGCTACACCTTC. The chain combines TRBV29-1 with TRBJ1-2; D perhaps matches TRBD1 (5 bases). Germline CDR1 SQVTM, CDR2 ANQGSEA. The V end lost 4 bases, the J end lost 0 bases, and 27 bases lay between the germline ends. This CDR3 is built from 19 residues.

This chain links TRBV9 with TRBJ2-1; D uncertain. CDR3 length: 16 amino acids. Germline CDR1 is SGDLS and CDR2 is YYNGEE. The V end was cut by 3 bases, the J end by 0 bases, with 13 bases between. Here the CDR3 DNA reads TGTGCCAGCAGCGGGCTGGACGGCAGCTCCTACAATGAGCAGTTCTTC. This sequence encodes CASSGLDGSSYNEQFF.

V is TRBV4-1 and J is TRBJ1-6, with TRBD1 identical over 7 bases. Germline CDR1 reads MGHRA; CDR2 reads YSYEKL. This CDR3 spans 17 amino acids. Trimming at V came to 1 base and at J to 7 bases, leaving 10 bases not matched to a gene. The CDR3 loop is CASSQVTQGGGNSPLHF. DNA of the CDR3: TGCGCCAGCAGCCAAGTAACTCAGGGGGGAGGAAATTCACCCCTCCACTTT.

Concerning this clone itself: Different DNA sequences within this sample yield the same CDR3. The chain recombines TRBV30 with TRBJ1-5, with D possibly matching TRBD1 (5 bases). CDR1 GTSNPN and CDR2 SVGIG come from the germline V gene (reference sequence). Trimming took off 0 bases at V and 1 base at J, with 10 bases between the two ends. This CDR3 is built from 15 residues. The CDR3 sequence: CAWSVGGASNQPQHF. The CDR3 coding sequence is TGTGCCTGGAGTGTAGGAGGGGCAAGCAATCAGCCCCAGCATTTT.

V and J are TRBV29-1 and TRBJ1-1; 11 positions match TRBD1. Trimming took 7 bases from V and 0 from J; bases not matched to a gene: 4. CDR1 and CDR2 from the germline V gene are SQVTM and ANQGSEA. The CDR3 sequence is 14 residues long. The CDR3 nucleotides are TGCAGCGGGACAGGGGGCCCCTTGAACACTGAAGCTTTCTTT. Protein product: CSGTGGPLNTEAFF.

The rearrangement joins TRBV18 to TRBJ1-6; no clear D. With 8 bases removed from V and 6 bases from J, the gap between germline ends came to 11 bases. CDR3 length: 13 residues. Germline CDR1 is KGHSH and CDR2 is LQKENI. The CDR3 region is CASGSNPNSPLHF. The CDR3 DNA sequence: TGTGCCAGCGGCTCAAACCCTAATTCACCCCTCCACTTT.